This record covers a single T cell receptor beta chain. Antigen specificity is unknown. The sample originates from a study of cytomegalovirus exposure and HLA in healthy donors. Findings and caveats of the study: Within an earlier analysis, most TCR beta V segments proved productive either about 90% or about 30% of the time. Some TCR beta chains (approximately 180 of them) were listed as cytomegalovirus-associated. Later on, a genetic analysis was performed. It linked a missense variant in DCLRE1C with V- and J-gene trimming of TCR beta.

Use of 60 Vbeta and 13 Jbeta primers characterized the PCR. The assay was immunoSEQ multiplex PCR, and TCRdb's table has in-frame clones only and misses some. Here the sample spans some 200,000 clones, around 89% being singletons. V lost 9 bases and J 3 bases, leaving 24 bases between the germline ends. The CDR3 consists of 16 residues. The germline V gene encodes CDR1 SGHTA and CDR2 FQGNSA. The sequence was collected from a young woman in good health and CMV-seronegative. This chain uses TRBV7-2 with TRBJ2-7; D gene ambiguous. The specimen was PBMCs. CDR3 in amino acids: CASSDPGWVRHYEQYF. The CDR3 nucleotides read TGTGCCAGTTCCGACCCTGGGTGGGTGCGACACTACGAGCAGTACTTC. Supplemented by reference TRBV7-2 and TRBJ2-7, the full variable domain reads GAGVSQSPSNKVTEKGKDVELRCDPISGHTALYWYRQSLGQGLEFLIYFQGNSAPDKSGLPSDRFSAERTGGSVSTLTIQRTQQEDSAVYLCASSDPGWVRHYEQYFGPGTRLTVT.